The 14 T cell receptor beta chains given below trace back to one sample, sequenced in a study of blood T cells in healthy people across ages (dated by TCRdb to the mid-2010s). The library was generated by 5' RACE. Data came from an Illumina HiSeq 2500. A second PCR of roughly 6 to 11 cycles was performed with a sample-barcoded 5' primer and a J-beta primer mix. Using fastp at Q25 and MiXCR, TCRdb reprocessed the public reads and kept productive beta chains. Every distinct CDR3 protein forms one entry, paired with its most common genes and DNA. The sample table holds 1.5 million or so distinct CDR3 sequences, of which approximately 39% were seen once. Over 3.5% of the sample is taken by the ten largest. Material: blood. The receptors stem from a woman between 18 and 30 years old in good health.

This clonotype occurred a few times. J is TRBJ1-6 and V is TRBV14; unclear D gene. The CDR3 contains 20 residues. Germline V lookup: CDR1 SGHDN, CDR2 FVKESK. The V gene lost 0 bases and the J gene lost 0 bases, with 18 bases spanning the gap. The CDR3 bases are TGTGCCAGCAGCCAAGATCCTAAAACGCCTGGTTTCTCCTATAATTCACCCCTCCACTTT. Protein product: CASSQDPKTPGFSYNSPLHF.

This chain joins TRBV6-1 and TRBJ2-1; D is undetermined. Germline assignment: CDR1 MNHNS and CDR2 SASEGT. The CDR3 consists of 15 residues. V was cut by 10 bases and J by 3 bases, with 19 bases left in between. The CDR3 coding sequence is TGTGCCACCCTACAACGGGTATACTACTACAATGAGCAGTTCTTC. Residues: CATLQRVYYYNEQFF.

The chain recombines TRBV13 with TRBJ2-6; no firm D call. V lost 3 bases and J lost 0, with 6 bases in between. CDR1 is PRHDT and CDR2 is FYEKMQ in the germline V gene (reference sequence). The CDR3 length is 15 residues. CDR3 in amino acids: CASSFEDSGANVLTF. The CDR3 bases are TGTGCCAGCAGCTTTGAGGACTCTGGGGCCAACGTCCTGACTTTC. Full variable domain (remainder filled in from reference TRBV13 and TRBJ2-6): AAGVIQSPRHLIKEKRETATLKCYPIPRHDTVYWYQQGPGQDPQFLISFYEKMQSDKGSIPDRFSAQQFSDYHSELNMSSLELGDSALYFCASSFEDSGANVLTFGAGSRLTVL.

J is TRBJ1-2 and V is TRBV7-2; D ambiguous. The ends were cut back, 5 bases at V and 2 bases at J, with 12 bases in the middle. This CDR3 region has 14 residues. Germline V gene sequence: CDR1 SGHTA, CDR2 FQGNSA. CDR3 loop: CASSPAGPNYGYTF. The CDR3 nucleotides read TGTGCCAGCAGCCCCGCCGGGCCCAACTATGGCTACACCTTC.

The rearrangement links TRBV24-1 to TRBJ2-3, with D possibly TRBD1 on 7 matching bases. The germline CDR1 and CDR2 sequences are KGHDR and SFDVKD. The CDR3 is made up of 14 amino acids. V lost 4 bases and J lost 3, with 10 bases in between. The CDR3 sequence: CATSEQGRTDTQYF. The CDR3 bases are TGTGCCACCAGTGAACAGGGGAGGACAGATACGCAGTATTTT.

The V gene is TRBV5-1, the J gene TRBJ1-2; the match to TRBD1 covers 8 bases. The junction had 11 bases not matched to a gene; V was cut back by 5 bases and J by 8 bases. This CDR3 contains 14 residues. Germline V CDR1 and CDR2: SGHRS, YFSETQ. The CDR3 DNA is TGCGCCAGCAGATACCTGGACAGGGCAAACGGCTACACCTTC. Protein sequence: CASRYLDRANGYTF. Complete variable domain (other parts from reference TRBV5-1 and TRBJ1-2): KAGVTQTPRYLIKTRGQQVTLSCSPISGHRSVSWYQQTPGQGLQFLFEYFSETQRNKGNFPGRFSGRQFSNSRSEMNVSTLELGDSALYLCASRYLDRANGYTFGSGTRLTVV.

The chain has TRBV7-9 and TRBJ2-1; D not resolved. The CDR3 consists of 11 residues. V was trimmed by 8 bases and J by 4 bases, leaving 6 bases between them. Germline V gene data show CDR1 as SEHNR and CDR2 as FQNEAQ (reference sequence). CDR3 residues: CASGEYNEQFF. CDR3 bases: TGTGCCAGCGGGGAATACAATGAGCAGTTCTTC.

The chain recombines TRBV9 with TRBJ2-7; D remains unclear. Germline lookup yields CDR1 SGDLS and CDR2 YYNGEE. Trimming stripped 4 bases from V and 5 bases from J, with 13 bases between. CDR3 length: 13 residues. The CDR3 DNA is TGTGCCAGCAGCCCCCAGACTGGAAACGAGCAGTACTTC. Its translation: CASSPQTGNEQYF. The full variable domain, with the rest looked up from reference TRBV9 and TRBJ2-7, is DSGVTQTPKHLITATGQRVTLRCSPRSGDLSVYWYQQSLDQGLQFLIQYYNGEERAKGNILERFSAQQFPDLHSELNLSSLELGDSALYFCASSPQTGNEQYFGPGTRLTVT.

V gene TRBV6-1 combines with J gene TRBJ2-1; D uncertain. The CDR3 has 16 amino acids. Germline V gene lookup returns CDR1 MNHNS and CDR2 SASEGT. V was clipped by 2 bases and J by 3 bases, with 14 bases between them. The CDR3: CASSERTRSGYNEQFF. CDR3 nucleotide sequence: TGTGCCAGCAGTGAAAGGACGCGGTCAGGCTACAATGAGCAGTTCTTC.

The rearrangement joins TRBV20-1 to TRBJ2-7, with TRBD1 identical over 9 bases. This CDR3 spans 14 amino acids. Trimming removed 5 bases from V and 1 base from J; junction bases left unmatched: 6. The germline V gene has CDR1 DFQATT and CDR2 SNEGSKA (reference sequence). The CDR3 loop is CSAVLTGGSYEQYF. The DNA of the CDR3 is TGCAGTGCTGTCCTGACAGGGGGGTCCTACGAGCAGTACTTC.

This sequence joins TRBV2 and TRBJ2-7; tentative D call: TRBD1 (6 bases). The CDR3 spans 12 residues. The V and J ends lost 9 bases and 1 base respectively, with 10 bases between them. Germline CDR1 SNHLY, CDR2 FYNNEI. Here the CDR3 reads CARGHFSYEQYF. CDR3 bases: TGTGCCAGGGGACATTTTTCCTACGAGCAGTACTTC.

The chain has TRBV20-1 and TRBJ2-1; a possible D gene is TRBD2 (5 bases). CDR1 DFQATT and CDR2 SNEGSKA come from the germline V gene (reference sequence). Trimming left V 5 bases short and J 8 bases short, with 16 bases between. The CDR3 extends over 13 amino acids. Here the CDR3 reads CSACPGSVHEQFF. As DNA, the CDR3 is TGCAGTGCTTGCCCGGGATCGGTCCATGAGCAGTTCTTC.

This clonotype was detected only a few times. The chain combines TRBV12-3 or TRBV12-4 with TRBJ2-7, with D unclear. The CDR3 runs to 12 residues. The germline V and J ends were trimmed by 3 bases and 5 bases, with 8 bases remaining between them. The CDR3 sequence is CASSFSVHEQYF. CDR3 DNA sequence: TGTGCCAGCAGTTTCAGTGTCCACGAGCAGTACTTC.

In this sample, this clonotype turned up once. This rearrangement joins TRBV7-8 to TRBJ1-1, with D uncertain. Germline values: CDR1 SGHVS, CDR2 FQNEAQ. This CDR3 has 12 amino acids. Trimming removed 7 bases at V and 4 bases at J, with 10 bases between. The DNA for the CDR3 is TGTGCCAGCACCACCCGGGGCACTGAAGCTTTCTTT. Protein sequence: CASTTRGTEAFF.